This T cell receptor (beta chain) was obtained from a study of T cell responses to AZD1222 COVID-19 vaccine. Study as a whole: Second-dose schedules of about 4 or about 12 weeks were combined. Findings of the study overall: Researchers report vaccine-associated CD4 TCRs spanning spike, with dominance at 160-218 and 743-854.

About this clone: Its antigen is currently unknown.

There are 17 residues in the CDR3. V was cut by 0 bases and J by 0 bases, with 14 bases left in between. Germline V gives CDR1 MGHRA, CDR2 YSYEKL. Generated by immunoSEQ multiplex PCR, the TCRdb table keeps only in-frame clones and is missing some. The sample consists of around 110,000 clones, around 92% of them appearing once. This chain links TRBV4-1 with TRBJ1-1, with D possibly matching TRBD1 (6 bases). The sample was peripheral blood, taken on day 0 of AZD1222 vaccination. This sequence originates from an adult in good health. The CDR3 region has the DNA TGCGCCAGCAGCCAAGAAGGGTGGGGGCTTATGAACACTGAAGCTTTCTTT. Protein product: CASSQEGWGLMNTEAFF.